The 30 T cell receptor beta chains below all came from one sample that was sequenced in a study of cytomegalovirus exposure and HLA in healthy donors. The PCR made use of 60 Vbeta and 13 Jbeta primers. TCRdb's copy holds only in-frame clones and misses some; the assay was immunoSEQ multiplex PCR. The table has 200,000 to 250,000 clones, about 80% seen once. Sequencing was performed on PBMCs. Source of these receptors: a man in his forties in good health and CMV-seronegative.

This clone has only one observation. This chain uses TRBV6-4 with TRBJ2-2, with D possibly matching TRBD1 (6 bases). With 5 bases removed from V and 6 bases from J, the gap between germline ends came to 13 bases. This CDR3 contains 14 residues. The germline V gene encodes CDR1 MRHNA and CDR2 SNTAGT. The DNA of the CDR3 is TGTGCCAGCAGTTCAGGGGTCTCGGCCGGGGAGCTGTTTTTT. Translation: CASSSGVSAGELFF.

The chain links TRBV5-1 to TRBJ2-2; D unresolved. The V end lost 0 bases, the J end lost 5 bases, and 8 bases lay between the germline ends. The CDR3 has 14 residues. In germline, CDR1 is SGHRS, CDR2 YFSETQ. The CDR3 protein is CASSLAWSTGELFF. DNA of the CDR3: TGCGCCAGCAGCTTGGCCTGGAGTACCGGGGAGCTGTTTTTT.

The chain employs TRBV10-3 and TRBJ2-7, with 10 bases matching TRBD1. V was pared by 5 bases and J by 4 bases, with 8 bases of the junction left unmatched. CDR3 size: 15 residues. Germline V CDR1 and CDR2: ENHRY, SYGVKD. The CDR3 coding sequence is TGTGCCATCAGTTCCACGACAGGGGGCATTTACGAGCAGTACTTC. This translates into CAISSTTGGIYEQYF.

The chain links TRBV4-1 to TRBJ2-7; tentative D call: TRBD1 (6 bases). Between the trimmed V and J ends, which lost 4 bases and 1 base, there was a span of 14 bases. Germline-derived CDR1 and CDR2 are MGHRA and YSYEKL. The CDR3 loop spans 15 amino acids. The CDR3 sequence: CASSPGRGKSYEQYF. The CDR3, as DNA: TGCGCCAGCAGCCCGGGCAGGGGAAAGTCCTACGAGCAGTACTTC.

This clone appeared a few times. V usage is TRBV2 and J usage is TRBJ1-5; TRBD1 aligns across 12 bases. The CDR3 is 14 amino acids. Germline values: CDR1 SNHLY, CDR2 FYNNEI. The V and J ends lost 6 bases and 7 bases, in that order; junction bases with no gene match: 4. For the CDR3, the DNA is TGTGCCAGCAGGACCGGGACAGGGGGCCAGCCCCAGCATTTT. Translating it yields CASRTGTGGQPQHF.

The chain employs TRBV18 and TRBJ2-7; a weak D match, TRBD2 (6 bases). Germline assignment: CDR1 KGHSH and CDR2 LQKENI. This CDR3 is 15 amino acids long. V lost 1 base and J lost 5, with 15 bases in between. Here the CDR3 reads CASSPQDAGRNEQYF. CDR3 DNA sequence: TGTGCCAGCTCACCACAGGATGCGGGGCGCAACGAGCAGTACTTC.

In nucleotides, the CDR3 is TGTGCCAGCAGCTTAGACGGGATCTACGAGCAGTACTTC. This sequence encodes CASSLDGIYEQYF. The chain is built from TRBV13 and TRBJ2-7; possibly TRBD2 for D (5 bases). Germline V CDR1 and CDR2: PRHDT, FYEKMQ (reference sequence). Trimming cost V 1 base and J 3 bases, with 7 bases left between them. The CDR3 has 13 amino acids.

The chain combines TRBV18 with TRBJ2-3; D is ambiguous. The CDR3 is 12 amino acids. From germline, CDR1 is KGHSH and CDR2 LQKENI. Trimming removed 3 bases from V and 4 bases from J, with 5 bases in between. The CDR3 bases are TGTGCCAGCTCACCCAACTCAGATACGCAGTATTTT. Protein product: CASSPNSDTQYF.

The chain couples TRBV2 to TRBJ2-7; 12 bases are a match to TRBD2. Germline CDR1 and CDR2: SNHLY and FYNNEI. The CDR3 is 13 amino acids. J was trimmed by 6 bases and V by 6 bases; bases with no gene match: 3. Here the CDR3 DNA reads TGTGCCAGCAGCGGACTAGCGGGACGCGAGCAGTACTTC. Its protein product is CASSGLAGREQYF.

The chain couples TRBV5-6 to TRBJ1-1; a weak D match, TRBD1 (5 bases). The CDR3 loop spans 14 amino acids. Deletions cut 1 base from V and 4 bases from J, with 11 bases between. Germline values: CDR1 SGHDT, CDR2 YYEEEE. Here the CDR3 reads CASSLRGFGTEAFF. For the CDR3, the DNA is TGTGCCAGCAGCTTGAGGGGATTCGGCACTGAAGCTTTCTTT.

As to this clone: A read error may produce the germline difference seen at one junction end. The gene calls are TRBV6-1 and TRBJ2-7; tentative D call: TRBD1 (5 bases). Germline-derived CDR1 and CDR2 are MNHNS and SASEGT. The CDR3 spans 13 residues. The CDR3 loop is CASSGMQGGEQYF. The CDR3 region has the DNA TGTGCCAGTAGTGGTATGCAGGGTGGGGAGCAGTACTTC.

The V call is TRBV9, the J call TRBJ2-7; the D gene is possibly TRBD2 (6 bases). CDR1 and CDR2 (germline): SGDLS, YYNGEE. Trimming left V 0 bases short and J 6 bases short, with 16 bases between. There are 15 residues in the CDR3. The CDR3 DNA reads TGTGCCAGCAGCGTAGGCTCCCGGGAGCGAGGCGAGCAGTACTTC. It specifies CASSVGSRERGEQYF.

The chain combines TRBV6-1 with TRBJ2-7; 7 bases align to TRBD1. Trimming cost V 6 bases and J 3 bases; bases outside gene matches: 11. Per the germline V gene, CDR1 is MNHNS and CDR2 is SASEGT. This CDR3 has 15 residues. The CDR3 nucleotides are TGTGCCAGCAGAGTAACAGGGGCTTTCTACTACGAGCAGTACTTC. This translates into CASRVTGAFYYEQYF.

The rearrangement links TRBV15 to TRBJ1-2; D unclear. CDR1 and CDR2 from the germline V gene are LNHNV and YYDKDF (reference sequence). The V and J ends lost 4 bases and 2 bases respectively, with 14 bases between them. The CDR3 totals 15 residues. Written as DNA, the CDR3 is TGTGCCACCAGCACCCAGGATCTTAAGAACTATGGCTACACCTTC. Protein sequence: CATSTQDLKNYGYTF.

This CDR3 is CASSLAGTSGSYEQFF. The CDR3 region has the DNA TGCGCCAGCAGCTTGGCCGGGACTAGCGGGAGCTATGAGCAGTTCTTC. The J gene is TRBJ2-1, the V gene TRBV5-1; 14 nucleotides align to TRBD2. CDR1 is SGHRS and CDR2 is YFSETQ in the germline V gene. The CDR3 loop spans 16 amino acids. J was trimmed by 8 bases and V by 0 bases; bases with no gene match: 4.

This clone was counted a few times. At one boundary the junction diverges from the germline segment, which might be a read error. The rearrangement uses TRBV6-5 and TRBJ2-7; TRBD1 aligns across 8 bases. CDR1 is MNHEY, CDR2 SVGAGI, per germline. This CDR3 is built from 11 residues. Written as DNA, the CDR3 is TGTGCCAGCAGTTACCAGGGGGCTTGGTGGTTC. Protein: CASSYQGAWWF.

The genes are TRBV6-1 and TRBJ2-5, with unresolved D. The CDR3 length is 13 residues. The germline V gene has CDR1 MNHNS and CDR2 SASEGT. V was cut by 2 bases and J by 2 bases, with 6 bases left in between. The CDR3 DNA reads TGTGCCAGCAGTGAATGGCAGCAAGAGACCCAGTACTTC. Residues: CASSEWQQETQYF.

The CDR3 loop is CASSRDPSNNEQFF. CDR3 sequence (DNA): TGTGCCAGCAGTCGGGATCCGTCAAATAATGAGCAGTTCTTC. The chain has TRBV28 and TRBJ2-1; maybe TRBD2 (5 bases). The CDR3 spans 14 residues. The V gene's germline CDR1 is MDHEN and CDR2 SYDVKM. V was clipped by 5 bases and J by 7 bases, with 15 bases between them.

This chain links TRBV19 with TRBJ2-5; 7 nucleotides align to TRBD1. Germline V lookup: CDR1 LNHDA, CDR2 SQIVND (reference sequence). This CDR3 spans 13 amino acids. V trimming: 6 bases; J trimming: 5 bases; junction bases outside the gene matches: 6. In DNA, the CDR3 is TGTGCCAGTAGCTTACAGGGGTCGGAGACCCAGTACTTC. Translated, it gives CASSLQGSETQYF.

The chain is built from TRBV9 and TRBJ2-3; D ambiguous. V lost 1 base, J lost 2 bases, and 11 bases lay in between. The CDR3 covers 15 residues. Germline loops: CDR1 SGDLS, CDR2 YYNGEE. The CDR3 sequence: CASSVLQYATDTQYF. The CDR3 DNA follows: TGTGCCAGCAGCGTACTACAGTACGCCACAGATACGCAGTATTTT.

The chain carries TRBV9 and TRBJ2-1; TRBD1 matches 9 bases. The CDR3 loop spans 16 amino acids. V lost 4 bases and J lost 6; bases outside the gene matches: 11. The germline CDR1 and CDR2 sequences are SGDLS and YYNGEE. The CDR3 DNA reads as TGTGCCAGCAGCCCGCGGGACAGGGTTACGCGCAATGAGCAGTTCTTC. It is translated as CASSPRDRVTRNEQFF.

The rearrangement joins TRBV15 to TRBJ2-7, with D perhaps matching TRBD2 (6 bases). Trimming took off 6 bases at V and 4 bases at J, with 13 bases between the two ends. Germline V gene data show CDR1 as LNHNV and CDR2 as YYDKDF (reference sequence). The CDR3 covers 13 residues. The chain's CDR3 is CATSPRAGYEQYF. Written as DNA, the CDR3 is TGTGCCACCAGTCCCAGGGCGGGGTACGAGCAGTACTTC.

The chain combines TRBV7-9 with TRBJ2-3, with D perhaps TRBD1 (5 bases). V was pared by 4 bases and J by 7 bases, with 9 bases between. CDR1 is SEHNR and CDR2 is FQNEAQ in the germline V gene (reference sequence). The CDR3 contains 12 residues. The CDR3 protein is CASSYDSYTQYF. The CDR3 DNA reads TGTGCCAGCAGCTACGACAGCTATACGCAGTATTTT. The whole variable domain, filled in from reference TRBV7-9 and TRBJ2-3, reads DTGVSQNPRHKITKRGQNVTFRCDPISEHNRLYWYRQTLGQGPEFLTYFQNEAQLEKSRLLSDRFSAERPKGSFSTLEIQRTEQGDSAMYLCASSYDSYTQYFGPGTRLTVL.

The chain joins TRBV7-8 to TRBJ1-1; 9 nucleotides line up with TRBD1. The CDR3 is 17 amino acids. The germline gives CDR1 SGHVS, CDR2 FQNEAQ. V dropped 5 bases and J dropped 3; count of bases not matched to a gene: 13. CDR3 sequence reads: CASSKTGQGFLYTEAFF. DNA for the CDR3: TGTGCCAGCAGCAAAACGGGACAGGGTTTTTTGTACACTGAAGCTTTCTTT.

The chain uses TRBV6-5 and TRBJ2-5, with 13 bases that match TRBD2. The DNA matches TRBJ2-7 better at its end, which makes the J call doubtful. CDR3 length: 15 residues. The V gene's germline CDR1 is MNHEY and CDR2 SVGAGI. CDR3 in amino acids: CASRPGLAGVYEQYF. CDR3 nucleotide sequence: TGTGCCAGCAGACCCGGACTAGCGGGAGTCTACGAGCAGTACTTC.

The chain joins TRBV21-1 to TRBJ2-2; TRBD2 is the table's D call and was not checked against the DNA. TRBV21-1 is annotated as a pseudogene. This CDR3 is 20 amino acids long. CDR3 sequence (DNA): TGTGCCAGCAGCAAAGGGGAGTCTAGCGGGGGCTCCGGGAGCACCGGGGAGCTGTTTTTT. Its translation: CASSKGESSGGSGSTGELFF.

V usage is TRBV11-2 and J usage is TRBJ2-3; 7 bases match TRBD2. Trimming removed 0 bases from V and 4 bases from J; junction bases left unmatched: 7. Germline V gene lookup returns CDR1 SGHAT and CDR2 FQNNGV. This CDR3 has 16 residues. CDR3 in DNA: TGTGCCAGCAGCTTAGAGTGGCGGGAGAGGGCAGATACGCAGTATTTT. Translating it yields CASSLEWRERADTQYF. Filled out from reference TRBV11-2 and TRBJ2-3, the complete variable domain reads EAGVAQSPRYKIIEKRQSVAFWCNPISGHATLYWYQQILGQGPKLLIQFQNNGVVDDSQLPKDRFSAERLKGVDSTLKIQPAKLEDSAVYLCASSLEWRERADTQYFGPGTRLTVL.

The genes are TRBV21-1 and TRBJ2-7; the table's D call, TRBD2, was not checked against the DNA. TRBV21-1 is listed as a pseudogene. This CDR3 region has 14 residues. The CDR3 region is CAITSSGSSYEQYF. CDR3 DNA: TGTGCCATCACTTCCAGCGGGAGCTCCTACGAGCAGTACTTC.

The chain combines TRBV7-3 with TRBJ2-3; a possible D gene is TRBD1 (5 bases). The CDR3 covers 15 residues. Germline assignment: CDR1 SGHTA and CDR2 FQGTGA. The V gene lost 0 bases and the J gene lost 2 bases, with 9 bases spanning the gap. For the CDR3, the DNA is TGTGCCAGCAGCTTAACGGTGACAGCCACAGATACGCAGTATTTT. Translated: CASSLTVTATDTQYF.

The J gene is TRBJ1-1, the V gene TRBV13; D may be TRBD1 (6 bases). This CDR3 has 14 residues. From germline, CDR1 is PRHDT and CDR2 FYEKMQ (reference sequence). V shed 0 bases and J shed 6 bases, with 11 bases lying between them. DNA of the CDR3: TGTGCCAGCAGCTTAGGACAGGGCAACGCTGAAGCTTTCTTT. Encoded protein: CASSLGQGNAEAFF.